A selection of T cell receptor beta chains follows, all from one sample in a study of blood T cell repertoires in COVID-19. Profiled with immunoSEQ multiplex PCR; TCRdb holds only in-frame clones, not every one. The sample includes about 210,000 clones, 86% of them seen just once. Sample: PBMCs or T cells enriched from blood (not recorded which). Receptors originate from a woman aged 40 to 50 with acute COVID-19. Each CDR3 is given with its conserved first and last residue. A D gene is named only where the DNA matches it firmly. Some rows have no size entry. The others give once, few or many, or a class for an expanded clone.

V,D,size,J,DNA,CDR3
TRBV5-6,NA,NA,TRBJ1-3,TGTGCCAGCAGCTTGGCCTTGGACAGAGCATACTCTGGAAACACCATATATTTT,CASSLALDRAYSGNTIYF
TRBV28,NA,once,TRBJ2-7,TGTGCCAGCAAGCGGCGGGACTCCTACGAGCAGTACTTC,CASKRRDSYEQYF
TRBV6-5,TRBD1,NA,TRBJ1-2,TGTGCTGCAGGGGGCAATGGCTACACCTTC,CAAGGNGYTF
TRBV6-4,NA,NA,TRBJ1-2,TGTGCCAGCAGTGACACCCCGGGTTATGGCTACACCTTC,CASSDTPGYGYTF
TRBV9,TRBD1,NA,TRBJ2-2,TGTGCCAGCAGCATTCTATGGGACAGGGGGAGGACCGGGGAGCTGTTTTTT,CASSILWDRGRTGELFF
TRBV20-1,TRBD2,NA,TRBJ2-1,TGCAGTGCTAGTCTGGCTAGCGGGGGGGAGAGGAATGAGCAGTTCTTC,CSASLASGGERNEQFF
TRBV9,TRBD1,few,TRBJ1-2,TGTGCCAGCAGCGTAGTCCGGGACAGAGGATATGGCTACACCTTC,CASSVVRDRGYGYTF
TRBV19,TRBD1,NA,TRBJ1-6,TGTGCCAGTAGCAGGGGACAGGTTGGGAATTCACCCCTCCACTTT,CASSRGQVGNSPLHF
TRBV19,NA,NA,TRBJ1-6,TGTGCCAGTAGCCCCCAGGGGCCTCAACGGGGGGCGATTCATAATTCACCCCTCCACTTT,CASSPQGPQRGAIHNSPLHF
TRBV4-1,NA,many,TRBJ1-3,TGCGCCAGCAGCCAAGATCTGGGCAGGGGAAACACCATATATTTT,CASSQDLGRGNTIYF
TRBV7-2,NA,NA,TRBJ2-3,TGTGCCAGCAGCATACACCCCGGGGGAACAGATACGCAGTATTTT,CASSIHPGGTDTQYF
TRBV28,NA,NA,TRBJ1-5,TGTGCCAGCAGTTTAACCAGGGCCCCGGCCCAGCATTTT,CASSLTRAPAQHF
TRBV7-3,TRBD1,NA,TRBJ2-5,TGTGCCAGCAGCCGACAGGGTAGAGACGGAGAGACCCAGTACTTC,CASSRQGRDGETQYF
TRBV15,TRBD1,NA,TRBJ1-5,TGTGCCACCAGCAGGACGACAGGGCCCGTTTTTGGTCCCCAGCATTTT,CATSRTTGPVFGPQHF
TRBV10-1,TRBD2,NA,TRBJ2-5,TGCGCCAGCAGTACTAGCGGGAGAGAGACCCAGTACTTC,CASSTSGRETQYF
TRBV7-9,TRBD1,NA,TRBJ2-2,TGTGCCAGCAGCTCCCGGGACAGGGATACCGGGGAGCTGTTTTTT,CASSSRDRDTGELFF
TRBV3-1/TRBV3-2,NA,few,TRBJ1-4,TGTGCCAGCAGCCGGGTCAGGCCGAAAGGGGATGAAAAACTGTTTTTT,CASSRVRPKGDEKLFF
TRBV28,TRBD2,once,TRBJ2-1,TGTGCCAGCAGGGGTAGCGGGGGGGATTACAATGAGCAGTTCTTC,CASRGSGGDYNEQFF
TRBV7-9,NA,NA,TRBJ1-4,TGTGCCAGCAGCTTAACAGTCGAAAAACTGTTTTTT,CASSLTVEKLFF
TRBV7-9,NA,NA,TRBJ2-7,TGTGCCAGCAGCTCACCCCCCCAGGGTTGGTCCTACGAGCAGTACTTC,CASSSPPQGWSYEQYF
TRBV2,TRBD1,NA,TRBJ2-7,TGTGCCAGCAGGGAGACAGGGGCTACCTACGAGCAGTACTTC,CASRETGATYEQYF
TRBV7-9,TRBD1,NA,TRBJ1-3,TGTGCCAGCAGTTTTCGACAGGGTTTGGGAAACACCATATATTTT,CASSFRQGLGNTIYF
TRBV3-1/TRBV3-2,TRBD2,NA,TRBJ2-3,TGTGCCAGCTCTGGCGGGAGGGCGCAGTATTTT,CASSGGRAQYF
TRBV11-2,NA,NA,TRBJ2-2,TGTGCCAGTAAGCTGGGGGGGCGTCCTGCCGGGGAGCTGTTTTTT,CASKLGGRPAGELFF
TRBV18,TRBD2,NA,TRBJ2-1,TGTGCCAGCGCCTGGGGACTAGCGATCGATGAGCAGTTCTTC,CASAWGLAIDEQFF
TRBV7-3,TRBD2,NA,TRBJ2-1,TGTGCCAGCAGCTTAGGCTCACTAGCGGGAAAAAATGAGCAGTTCTTC,CASSLGSLAGKNEQFF
TRBV5-1,TRBD2,NA,TRBJ2-1,TGCGCCAGCAGCTTCTCGGGGGGGAAGAGTCACAATGAGCAGTTCTTC,CASSFSGGKSHNEQFF
TRBV7-7,NA,NA,TRBJ2-5,TGTGCCAGCAGCTTAGCGGGCAGACCAGAGACCCAGTACTTC,CASSLAGRPETQYF
TRBV6-5,NA,NA,TRBJ1-2,TGTGCCATCTTCCCCCCCTCGGGGAGCTACACCTTC,CAIFPPSGSYTF
TRBV28,TRBD1,NA,TRBJ1-2,TGTGCCAGCAGGACAGGGCGTGACTATGGCTACACCTTC,CASRTGRDYGYTF
TRBV29-1,TRBD1,NA,TRBJ2-1,TGCAGCGGGAATCCGACAGGGCGCGAGCAGTTCTTC,CSGNPTGREQFF
TRBV9,NA,NA,TRBJ1-3,TGTGCCAGCAGCGCGAGTTTCTCTGGAAACACCATATATTTT,CASSASFSGNTIYF
TRBV7-2,NA,NA,TRBJ1-1,TGTGCCAGCAGCTTAACCAGGGTGAACACTGAAGCTTTCTTT,CASSLTRVNTEAFF
TRBV9,NA,NA,TRBJ2-1,TGTGCCAGCAGCATCAATCCTAGGGCGGCGGAGGGTGAGCAGTTCTTC,CASSINPRAAEGEQFF
TRBV11-3,NA,NA,TRBJ1-1,TGTGCCAGCAGCTTATCAGGCACTGAAGCTTTCTTT,CASSLSGTEAFF
TRBV25-1,TRBD2,few,TRBJ2-1,TGTGCCAGCAGTGAAACCCGGACTAGTACCTACAATGAGCAGTTCTTC,CASSETRTSTYNEQFF
TRBV2,NA,NA,TRBJ1-6,TGTGCCAGCAGGGAGGACAGCGACAATTCACCCCTCCACTTT,CASREDSDNSPLHF
TRBV4-3,NA,NA,TRBJ1-4,TGCGCCAGCAGCCGACACAGGGAGGGGAATGAAAAACTGTTTTTT,CASSRHREGNEKLFF
TRBV6-1,TRBD1,once,TRBJ1-5,TGTGCCAGCAGTGGGCGGCAGGCAACAGGGGGCAATCAGCCCCAGCATTTT,CASSGRQATGGNQPQHF
TRBV19,TRBD1,NA,TRBJ2-5,TGTGCCAGTAGGACAGGGGCGAGGGGGACCCAGTACTTC,CASRTGARGTQYF